This TCR beta chain was sequenced during a study of CD8 T cells in ankylosing spondylitis. The CDR3 loop spans 14 amino acids. CDR1 SGHTA and CDR2 FQGNSA come from the germline V gene. The ends were cut back, 5 bases at V and 0 bases at J, with 11 bases in the middle. Study-wide results and caveats: A TCR beta motif made of under 10 highly homologous variants seemed typical of ankylosing spondylitis blood.

In regard to this clonotype: No antigen is known for it.

TCRdb used MiXCR to reprocess the 5' RACE reads, holding one entry per CDR3 protein. The top ten clones hold 3.5% of a sample with around 300,000 distinct CDR3 sequences, less than 25% of them seen once. The chain links TRBV7-2 to TRBJ2-7; TRBD1 might be the D (5 bases). Input material: blood, either unsorted or a sorted T cell fraction (not recorded which). This receptor was identified in a female donor with ankylosing spondylitis or in good health (not recorded which). In DNA, the CDR3 is TGTGCCAGCAGCACGACAGTCAGCTCCTACGAGCAGTACTTC. Its protein product is CASSTTVSSYEQYF.